Listed here are 3 T cell receptor beta chains from one sample, sequenced in a study of T cells in Graves' hyperthyroidism and ophthalmopathy. RNA transcripts served as the template for amplifying TCR beta CDR3 regions. Primed by the HTBI set, a first-round RT-PCR was run on the TCR CDR3. From the multiplex PCR reads, TCRdb called clonotypes with MiXCR, one entry per CDR3 protein. The table lists roughly 300,000 distinct CDR3 sequences, about 14% of them singletons. Input material: blood. The receptors stem from a woman in her twenties or thirties with Graves' hyperthyroidism.

This clonotype was detected only a few times. In DNA, the CDR3 is TGTGCCTGGAGTGGTACTAGCGCCGGGGAGCTGTTTTTT. Encoded protein: CAWSGTSAGELFF. The rearrangement uses TRBV30 and TRBJ2-2, with 7 bases aligning to TRBD2. CDR3 length: 13 amino acids. The J segment lost 6 bases and the V segment lost 1 base, leaving 2 bases of the junction unmatched. Germline V gives CDR1 GTSNPN, CDR2 SVGIG (reference sequence). Full variable domain (missing parts from reference TRBV30 and TRBJ2-2): SQTIHQWPATLVQPVGSPLSLECTVEGTSNPNLYWYRQAAGRGLQLLFYSVGIGQISSEVPQNLSASRPQDRQFILSSKKLLLSDSGFYLCAWSGTSAGELFFGEGSRLTVL.

There are a few counts of this clonotype. The chain couples TRBV3-1 to TRBJ1-5, with 11 bases aligning to TRBD1. Unmatched junction bases numbered 6, after V lost 5 bases and J lost 6 bases. Germline V lookup: CDR1 LGHDT, CDR2 YNNKEL (reference sequence). The CDR3 is 15 residues long. DNA of the CDR3: TGTGCCAGCAGCATGACAGGGACAGGGGGTCAGCCCCAGCATTTT. It specifies CASSMTGTGGQPQHF.

This sequence joins TRBV28 and TRBJ2-3; TRBD2 aligns across 9 bases. This CDR3 has 13 residues. V lost 6 bases and J lost 7; bases outside the gene matches: 5. Looked up from germline, CDR1 is MDHEN and CDR2 is SYDVKM. The CDR3 spells CASRGTSRHTQYF. The DNA of the CDR3 is TGTGCCAGCAGAGGGACTAGCCGCCATACGCAGTATTTT.